A single sample is the source of the 18 T cell receptor beta chains below, sequenced in a study of T cells in Graves' hyperthyroidism and ophthalmopathy. Authors of the study amplified TCR beta CDR3 regions from RNA transcripts. The TCR CDR3 was amplified in a first-round RT-PCR using the HTBI primer set. A single record per CDR3 protein comes from TCRdb applying MiXCR to the multiplex PCR reads. Of hundreds of thousands of distinct CDR3 sequences listed, less than 20% are singletons. The sequenced sample was blood. These receptor sequences come from a woman between 18 and 29 years old with Graves' hyperthyroidism.

There are many counts of this clonotype. V usage is TRBV12-3 or TRBV12-4 and J usage is TRBJ2-3, with D possibly TRBD2 on 6 matching bases. The CDR3 runs 14 residues. Trimming removed 5 bases at V and 4 bases at J, with 13 bases between. The CDR3 bases are TGTGCCAGCAGTCGGGGGACTCCCCCAGATACGCAGTATTTT. Its protein is CASSRGTPPDTQYF.

This clonotype was found many times. This chain joins TRBV19 and TRBJ2-7; D is tentatively TRBD1 or TRBD2 (7 bases each). Germline V gives CDR1 LNHDA, CDR2 SQIVND (reference sequence). Trimming removed 5 bases from V and 3 bases from J, with 14 bases in between. This CDR3 contains 14 residues. CDR3 region: CASSLQGRVYEQYF. The CDR3 nucleotides are TGTGCCAGTAGTTTACAGGGGAGGGTCTACGAGCAGTACTTC.

This clonotype showed up many times. V and J are TRBV4-1 and TRBJ1-6, with TRBD1 matching over 9 bases. This CDR3 contains 17 residues. Germline V CDR1 and CDR2: MGHRA, YSYEKL. V dropped 4 bases and J dropped 7; count of bases not matched to a gene: 11. The CDR3 spells CASSPQEWTGVNSPLHF. Written as DNA, the CDR3 is TGCGCCAGCAGCCCACAAGAATGGACAGGGGTCAATTCACCCCTCCACTTT.

This clonotype has only a few counts. The chain couples TRBV6-2 or TRBV6-3 to TRBJ1-5; 9 bases map to TRBD1. Germline V CDR1 and CDR2: MNHEY, SVGEGT. Trimming took 6 bases from V and 7 from J; bases not matched to a gene: 10. The CDR3 has 15 residues. CDR3 sequence (DNA): TGTGCCAGCAGACAAACCCGGGACAGGGTCCAGCCCCAGCATTTT. It encodes CASRQTRDRVQPQHF.

This clonotype has at least ten counts. V gene TRBV6-1 combines with J gene TRBJ2-5; 11 positions agree with TRBD2. Germline loops: CDR1 MNHNS, CDR2 SASEGT. The CDR3 length is 15 residues. J lost 5 bases, V lost 1 base, and 3 bases had no gene match. The CDR3 sequence: CASSEEASGRETQYF. The CDR3 bases are TGTGCCAGCAGTGAAGAGGCTAGCGGGAGGGAGACCCAGTACTTC.

There are many counts of this clonotype. The J gene is TRBJ2-7, the V gene TRBV19; 7 bases are a match to TRBD1. V was clipped by 3 bases and J by 6 bases; unmatched bases: 8. Germline CDR1 LNHDA, CDR2 SQIVND (reference sequence). The CDR3 consists of 14 residues. Written as DNA, the CDR3 is TGTGCCAGTAGTATCACAGGGACAGCTTCCGAGCAGTACTTC. The encoded protein is CASSITGTASEQYF.

This clonotype was recorded at least ten times. The chain links TRBV5-1 to TRBJ2-7; 9 bases line up with TRBD1. Trimming at V came to 4 bases and at J to 4 bases, leaving 6 bases not matched to a gene. The CDR3 length is 14 residues. The V gene's germline CDR1 is SGHRS and CDR2 YFSETQ. CDR3 nucleotides: TGCGCCAGCAGCCGGGACAGGGTAACGTACGAGCAGTACTTC. As protein: CASSRDRVTYEQYF.

This clonotype was seen at least ten times. The chain couples TRBV30 to TRBJ2-1, with D possibly being TRBD1 (5 bases). Germline V gene lookup returns CDR1 GTSNPN and CDR2 SVGIG (reference sequence). Trimming shortened V by 5 bases and J by 10 bases, and 15 bases separated the two germline ends. This CDR3 has 12 residues. The DNA of the CDR3 is TGTGCCTGGGTTACACAGGTGGGAGAGCAGTTCTTC. Translating it yields CAWVTQVGEQFF.

The chain carries TRBV20-1 and TRBJ2-2; TRBD2 agrees at 12 bases. V lost 4 bases and J lost 4; bases outside the gene matches: 1. The germline V gene encodes CDR1 DFQATT and CDR2 SNEGSKA (reference sequence). The CDR3 loop spans 14 amino acids. This CDR3 is CSATSGRGTGELFF. The CDR3 nucleotides read TGCAGTGCTACTAGCGGGAGGGGCACCGGGGAGCTGTTTTTT.

The table lists this clonotype with many counts. Here the CDR3 DNA reads TGTGCCAGCAGTATCAGGGCGGGGGAGCAGTTCTTC. As protein: CASSIRAGEQFF. V usage is TRBV27 and J usage is TRBJ2-1; weak D call: TRBD2 (6 bases). The CDR3 length is 12 residues. V dropped 5 bases and J dropped 10 bases, with 12 bases sitting between them. Germline V gene data show CDR1 as MNHEY and CDR2 as SMNVEV (reference sequence).

This clonotype was recorded many times. V is TRBV28 and J is TRBJ2-6, with D uncertain. The germline V and J ends were trimmed by 5 bases and 4 bases, with 15 bases remaining between them. Germline CDR1 MDHEN, CDR2 SYDVKM. The CDR3 covers 16 residues. CDR3 region: CASSPRMWSGANVLTF. DNA of the CDR3: TGTGCCAGCAGTCCTAGAATGTGGTCAGGGGCCAACGTCCTGACTTTC.

This clonotype was seen a handful of times. The chain recombines TRBV7-9 with TRBJ1-2; maybe TRBD1 (5 bases). Trimming took 8 bases from V and 4 from J, leaving 26 bases between them. Germline lookup yields CDR1 SEHNR and CDR2 FQNEAQ (reference sequence). This CDR3 comprises 17 residues. The CDR3 region is CASATTRSGRGSYGYTF. CDR3 in DNA: TGTGCCAGCGCTACCACACGTTCGGGGCGTGGGTCCTATGGCTACACCTTC.

To note about this clonotype: A read error is possible here, since a much larger clone lies one base away. V gene TRBV30 combines with J gene TRBJ1-5, with TRBD1 matching over 7 bases. The CDR3 extends over 15 amino acids. V shed 5 bases and J 1 base; nucleotides not matched to a gene: 8. Germline CDR1 and CDR2: GTSNPN and SVGIG (reference sequence). CDR3 sequence: CAWATGRWSNQPQHF. The CDR3 coding sequence is TGTGCCTGGGCGACAGGGCGATGGAGCAATCAGCCCCAGCATTTT.

The chain is built from TRBV18 and TRBJ2-7, with D perhaps assigned TRBD1 or TRBD2 (5 bases each). The CDR3 sequence is 13 residues long. The germline gives CDR1 KGHSH, CDR2 LQKENI. V was shortened by 4 bases and J by 3 bases, with 10 bases between the two germline ends. The CDR3 bases are TGTGCCAGCTCACTCGGGACCTTCTACGAGCAGTACTTC. Its protein product is CASSLGTFYEQYF.

This clonotype was found a few times. At one end the junction does not follow the germline gene, possibly because of a read error. The genes are TRBV12-3 or TRBV12-4 and TRBJ2-2; D possibly matches TRBD1 or TRBD2 (5 bases each). The CDR3 runs to 13 residues. In DNA, the CDR3 is TGTGTCAGCAGGTGGGGGTGGCCCGGGGAGCTGTTTTTT. Protein: CVSRWGWPGELFF.

This clonotype was detected only a few times. The V call is TRBV6-1, the J call TRBJ1-2; possibly TRBD1 for D (5 bases). Germline V gene sequence: CDR1 MNHNS, CDR2 SASEGT. Trimming stripped 7 bases from V and 4 bases from J, with 19 bases between. The CDR3 consists of 15 residues. The CDR3, as DNA: TGTGCCAGCACCCCACCCGGGGGATTTGGCTATGGCTACACCTTC. It translates to CASTPPGGFGYGYTF.

This clonotype appeared many times. The chain couples TRBV10-3 to TRBJ1-6; no clear D. Trimming left V 0 bases short and J 6 bases short, with 12 bases between. The CDR3 covers 16 residues. From germline, CDR1 is ENHRY and CDR2 SYGVKD. The CDR3 DNA follows: TGTGCCATCAGTGAGTCCGGAGGGAATGGTAATTCACCCCTCCACTTT. The encoded protein is CAISESGGNGNSPLHF.

Remarks on this clonotype: This could be a read error, since a much larger clone is one nucleotide away. The chain is built from TRBV5-1 and TRBJ2-3; possibly TRBD2 for D (5 bases). V was clipped by 2 bases and J by 0 bases, with 7 bases between them. Germline V gene lookup returns CDR1 SGHRS and CDR2 YFSETQ. This CDR3 comprises 14 residues. CDR3 sequence reads: CASSLAVSTDTQYF. CDR3 coding DNA: TGCGCCAGCAGCTTAGCGGTTAGCACAGATACGCAGTATTTT.